Shown below are 5 T cell receptor beta chains from a single sample sequenced in a study of blood T cell repertoires in COVID-19. The repertoire was sequenced with immunoSEQ multiplex PCR; TCRdb's copy has only in-frame clones and lacks some. In the table there are roughly 97,000 clones, roughly 91% of which are singletons. Material: peripheral blood. Receptor source: a human donor in a cohort sampled during active COVID-19.

CDR3 DNA sequence: TGCGCCAGCAGCCATCGGGACAGGGGACTCCAAGAGACCCAGTACTTC. This translates into CASSHRDRGLQETQYF. This chain links TRBV4-1 with TRBJ2-5; 10 bases map to TRBD1. The CDR3 extends over 16 amino acids. V lost 3 bases, J lost 1 base, and 5 bases stayed unmatched. The germline V gene encodes CDR1 MGHRA and CDR2 YSYEKL.

The chain combines TRBV29-1 with TRBJ2-1; 15 bases align to TRBD2. The CDR3 is made up of 18 amino acids. Germline values: CDR1 SQVTM, CDR2 ANQGSEA. V lost 6 bases, J lost 1 base, and 10 bases stayed unmatched. CDR3 DNA: TGCAGCGTCCGGACTAGCGGGAGGGCCGTTACGTCCTACAATGAGCAGTTCTTC. Its protein is CSVRTSGRAVTSYNEQFF.

This rearrangement joins TRBV6-5 to TRBJ2-7; 7 bases map to TRBD2. The length of the CDR3 is 14 residues. J gave up 2 bases and V 8 bases, and 9 bases lay outside the gene matches. Germline loops: CDR1 MNHEY, CDR2 SVGAGI. This CDR3 is CASGSLARTYEQYF. In DNA form, the CDR3 reads TGTGCCAGCGGGTCACTAGCGCGAACCTACGAGCAGTACTTC.

This clone was counted a few times. The rearrangement uses TRBV2 and TRBJ2-1; D is perhaps TRBD2 (6 bases). CDR3 size: 15 residues. V was pared by 0 bases and J by 2 bases, with 8 bases between. Per germline, CDR1 SNHLY and CDR2 FYNNEI. CDR3 sequence (DNA): TGTGCCAGCAGTGAAGCCAGGACTACCTACAATGAGCAGTTCTTC. Protein sequence: CASSEARTTYNEQFF.

CDR3 loop: CASNRDLSSYNEQFF. The CDR3 nucleotides are TGCGCCAGCAACAGAGACCTCAGCTCCTACAATGAGCAGTTCTTC. This chain links TRBV5-1 with TRBJ2-1, with D hard to call. The CDR3 totals 15 residues. CDR1 and CDR2 from the germline V gene are SGHRS and YFSETQ. Trimming cost V 6 bases and J 0 bases, with 13 bases left between them.